Sequencing of this TCR beta chain was carried out in a study of cytomegalovirus exposure and HLA in healthy donors. Study-wide results and limits: Most CMV-associated TCR beta chains appeared HLA-restricted in a later analysis. Per a later analysis, HLA-associated TCR beta chains showed more clonal expansion than other, equally common TCR beta chains.

The V segment lost 2 bases and the J segment 4 bases; nucleotides outside the gene matches: 10. CDR1 is SGHAT, CDR2 FQNNGV, per germline. The CDR3 totals 18 residues. A remark on this clone: Its specificity is not known.

Primers for the PCR totalled 60 Vbeta and 13 Jbeta. TCRdb keeps only in-frame clones here, not all; method: immunoSEQ multiplex PCR. This table holds over 60,000 clones, approximately 70% found once. Healthy individuals who donated bone marrow served as the donors. The TCR sequence derives from a male donor in good health and CMV-seropositive. This chain links TRBV11-2 with TRBJ2-1, with 11 bases lining up with TRBD2. Material for sequencing was PBMCs. CDR3 sequence: CASSLKGSPSGRYNEQFF. The DNA for the CDR3 is TGTGCCAGCAGCTTAAAAGGGTCCCCTAGCGGGAGGTACAATGAGCAGTTCTTC.